Following are 20 T cell receptor beta chains from one sample sequenced in a study of cytomegalovirus exposure and HLA in healthy donors. TCRdb keeps only in-frame clones here, not all; method: immunoSEQ multiplex PCR. The sample carries some 130,000 clones, roughly nine tenths recorded once. The sequenced sample consisted of PBMCs. Receptors originate from a woman in her late teens or twenties in good health and CMV-seronegative.

This chain uses TRBV27 with TRBJ2-7; 8 bases line up with TRBD1. This CDR3 is 14 amino acids long. The junction had 7 bases not matched to a gene; V was cut back by 6 bases and J by 3 bases. Per germline, CDR1 MNHEY and CDR2 SMNVEV (reference sequence). The CDR3 DNA follows: TGTGCCAGCAGGAGAGGACAGGGCGGCTACGAGCAGTACTTC. This sequence encodes CASRRGQGGYEQYF.

The genes are TRBV2 and TRBJ2-3; D remains unclear. V dropped 1 base and J dropped 3 bases, with 11 bases sitting between them. CDR3 length: 15 residues. In germline, CDR1 is SNHLY, CDR2 FYNNEI. CDR3 coding DNA: TGTGCCAGCAGTGAAGTTGCGTTCGAGACAGATACGCAGTATTTT. Its translation: CASSEVAFETDTQYF.

This chain connects TRBV5-1 to TRBJ1-3; a possible D gene is TRBD1 (5 bases). Germline values: CDR1 SGHRS, CDR2 YFSETQ. The CDR3 is 15 residues long. Trimming pared 4 bases from V and 4 bases from J, leaving 15 bases between. Written as DNA, the CDR3 is TGCGCCAGCAGCCCGGGGCCCAGCGGGGGAAACACCATATATTTT. It is translated as CASSPGPSGGNTIYF.

The chain joins TRBV5-1 to TRBJ2-1; 12 bases are shared with TRBD2. The V segment lost 4 bases and the J segment 10 bases; nucleotides outside the gene matches: 21. CDR1 and CDR2 from the germline V gene are SGHRS and YFSETQ. There are 19 residues in the CDR3. CDR3 DNA: TGCGCCAGCAGCCCAATCGTAACACCAGGACTAGCGGGGCCAAGGGAGCAGTTCTTC. Its protein product is CASSPIVTPGLAGPREQFF.

There are a few counts of this clone. The chain is built from TRBV25-1 and TRBJ1-3; D not certain. Germline lookup yields CDR1 MGHDK and CDR2 SYGVNS. This CDR3 spans 14 amino acids. The V and J ends lost 5 bases and 5 bases respectively, with 13 bases between them. For the CDR3, the DNA is TGTGCCAGCAGTCCTTCGGTGTCGAGAAACACCATATATTTT. It translates to CASSPSVSRNTIYF.

The chain joins TRBV5-8 to TRBJ1-1; the D is unclear. The CDR3 is 14 amino acids. Germline CDR1 is SGHTS and CDR2 is YDEGEE. V lost 0 bases and J 6 bases, leaving 12 bases between the germline ends. CDR3 residues: CASSLAGSSAEAFF. The CDR3 DNA follows: TGTGCCAGCAGCTTGGCGGGTAGTAGTGCTGAAGCTTTCTTT. Full variable domain (missing parts from reference TRBV5-8 and TRBJ1-1): EAGVTQSPTHLIKTRGQQATLRCSPISGHTSVYWYQQALGLGLQFLLWYDEGEERNRGNFPPRFSGRQFPNYSSELNVNALELEDSALYLCASSLAGSSAEAFFGQGTRLTVV.

The rearrangement links TRBV5-1 to TRBJ1-2, with TRBD1 as a possible D gene (6 bases). Germline CDR1 SGHRS, CDR2 YFSETQ. The CDR3 totals 15 residues. The germline V and J ends were trimmed by 4 bases and 8 bases, with 21 bases remaining between them. The CDR3, as DNA: TGCGCCAGCAGCACCCCGACAGGCGGAACGGGAGGCTACACCTTC. As protein: CASSTPTGGTGGYTF. Based on the CDR3 plus reference TRBV5-1 and TRBJ1-2, the full variable domain is KAGVTQTPRYLIKTRGQQVTLSCSPISGHRSVSWYQQTPGQGLQFLFEYFSETQRNKGNFPGRFSGRQFSNSRSEMNVSTLELGDSALYLCASSTPTGGTGGYTFGSGTRLTVV.

The V call is TRBV21-1, the J call TRBJ1-3; the table's D call of TRBD1 was not tested on the DNA. TRBV21-1 is annotated as a pseudogene. The CDR3 totals 17 residues. As DNA, the CDR3 is TGTGCCAGCAGCGAATCGGGACAGGGGGTTGCTGGAAACACCATATATTTT. This gives the protein CASSESGQGVAGNTIYF.

In this sample, this clone turned up once. The chain joins TRBV19 to TRBJ1-2; perhaps TRBD1 as D (5 bases). The CDR3 contains 13 residues. Looked up from germline, CDR1 is LNHDA and CDR2 is SQIVND (reference sequence). Trimming left V 4 bases short and J 4 bases short, with 10 bases between. The CDR3 loop is CASSTTALYGYTF. The CDR3 bases are TGTGCCAGTAGTACGACAGCCCTCTATGGCTACACCTTC.

The chain employs TRBV5-5 and TRBJ1-2; D is unclear. The CDR3 runs to 13 residues. V was shortened by 5 bases and J by 5 bases, with 13 bases between the two germline ends. The germline V gene encodes CDR1 SGHKS and CDR2 YYEKEE (reference sequence). CDR3 region: CASSPSGVYGYTF. The CDR3 DNA is TGTGCCAGCAGTCCCTCGGGAGTTTATGGCTACACCTTC.

The table lists this clone with a count of one. The chain links TRBV19 to TRBJ1-5, with 10 positions matching TRBD1. Germline V gene lookup returns CDR1 LNHDA and CDR2 SQIVND (reference sequence). Losses at the gene ends were 1 base for V and 2 bases for J; bases not matched to a gene: 2. This CDR3 is built from 16 residues. DNA for the CDR3: TGTGCCAGTAGTATAGGGACAGGGGGTGGCAATCAGCCCCAGCATTTT. Its translation: CASSIGTGGGNQPQHF.

In DNA form, the CDR3 reads TGTGCCAGCAGCTTGGGACAGTCCCTACTCAATGAAAAACTGTTTTTT. Translated, it gives CASSLGQSLLNEKLFF. The J gene is TRBJ1-4, the V gene TRBV7-9, with 7 positions matching TRBD1. Unmatched junction bases numbered 9, after V lost 3 bases and J lost 5 bases. The CDR3 contains 16 residues. Germline assignment: CDR1 SEHNR and CDR2 FQNEAQ (reference sequence). Together with reference TRBV7-9 and TRBJ1-4, the CDR3 gives the full variable domain: DTGVSQNPRHKITKRGQNVTFRCDPISEHNRLYWYRQTLGQGPEFLTYFQNEAQLEKSRLLSDRFSAERPKGSFSTLEIQRTEQGDSAMYLCASSLGQSLLNEKLFFGSGTQLSVL.

V is TRBV6-4 and J is TRBJ2-1; the D gene is possibly TRBD2 (5 bases). V gave up 0 bases and J gave up 6 bases, with 12 bases separating them. The V gene's germline CDR1 is MRHNA and CDR2 SNTAGT. This CDR3 comprises 15 residues. CDR3 nucleotide sequence: TGTGCCAGCAGTGACTCTGTACTAGTGGGCAATGAGCAGTTCTTC. Translation gives CASSDSVLVGNEQFF.

A few counts support this clone. The chain combines TRBV5-4 with TRBJ2-5; 8 nucleotides align to TRBD1. V was pared by 4 bases and J by 5 bases, with 7 bases of the junction left unmatched. The CDR3 has 14 amino acids. CDR1 and CDR2 (germline): SGHNT, YYREEE (reference sequence). The CDR3 sequence is CASSTQGAVETQYF. The DNA of the CDR3 is TGTGCCAGCAGCACCCAGGGGGCGGTGGAGACCCAGTACTTC. The full variable domain, its missing parts supplied by reference TRBV5-4 and TRBJ2-5, is ETGVTQSPTHLIKTRGQQVTLRCSSQSGHNTVSWYQQALGQGPQFIFQYYREEENGRGNFPPRFSGLQFPNYSSELNVNALELDDSALYLCASSTQGAVETQYFGPGTRLLVL.

Remarks on this clone: One base away lies a much larger clone, so this may be a sequencing read error. The same CDR3 arises from other DNA sequences in this sample as well. This chain joins TRBV5-1 and TRBJ1-1; D is perhaps TRBD1 (6 bases). Germline CDR1 is SGHRS and CDR2 is YFSETQ. Trimming removed 2 bases from V and 1 base from J, with 6 bases in between. This CDR3 contains 13 residues. CDR3 in DNA: TGCGCCAGCAGCTTACAGGGGAACACTGAAGCTTTCTTT. Protein product: CASSLQGNTEAFF.

The chain couples TRBV15 to TRBJ1-2; D might be TRBD1 (6 bases). The germline CDR1 and CDR2 sequences are LNHNV and YYDKDF (reference sequence). This CDR3 is built from 13 residues. The V end was cut by 2 bases, the J end by 2 bases, with 6 bases between. Here the CDR3 DNA reads TGTGCCACCAGCAGACAGGGGAACTATGGCTACACCTTC. This sequence encodes CATSRQGNYGYTF.

V gene TRBV19 combines with J gene TRBJ1-2; maybe TRBD1 (5 bases). The CDR3 runs to 14 residues. The germline V gene has CDR1 LNHDA and CDR2 SQIVND (reference sequence). Trimming shortened V by 7 bases and J by 4 bases, and 16 bases separated the two germline ends. The CDR3 DNA sequence: TGTGCCAGTAACGAACCGGGACTAATCTATGGCTACACCTTC. Its translation is CASNEPGLIYGYTF.

This clone has only a few counts. The chain is built from TRBV6-1 and TRBJ2-3; 8 bases are a match to TRBD2. V trimming: 6 bases; J trimming: 4 bases; junction bases outside the gene matches: 9. CDR1 and CDR2 from the germline V gene are MNHNS and SASEGT. The CDR3 covers 15 residues. The CDR3 DNA sequence: TGTGCCAGCAGCGCGATTAGCGGGGCGGCAGATACGCAGTATTTT. Translated, it gives CASSAISGAADTQYF.

The V gene is TRBV11-3, the J gene TRBJ2-7, with 11 bases matching TRBD1. J gave up 6 bases and V 6 bases, and 4 bases lay outside the gene matches. Per germline, CDR1 SGHNT and CDR2 YENEEA. This CDR3 has 13 amino acids. The CDR3 DNA reads as TGTGCCAGCAGTTCGGGACAGGGGGGCGAGCAGTACTTC. Protein sequence: CASSSGQGGEQYF.

This clone came up once. The chain couples TRBV10-3 to TRBJ2-3; 7 bases are shared with TRBD2. V dropped 4 bases and J dropped 6; count of bases not matched to a gene: 13. The V gene's germline CDR1 is ENHRY and CDR2 SYGVKD. The CDR3 has 16 residues. Written as DNA, the CDR3 is TGTGCCATCAGTGCTCCCGGCGGGGGTAGAACGGATACGCAGTATTTT. This sequence encodes CAISAPGGGRTDTQYF.